Listed here is a single T cell receptor (beta chain). This entry is derived from a study of T cell repertoires in cytomegalovirus infection. CDR1 and CDR2 from the germline V gene are ENHRY and SYGVKD. V was shortened by 4 bases and J by 8 bases, with 15 bases between the two germline ends. This CDR3 is 14 amino acids long. One entry per CDR3 protein, called by TCRdb with MiXCR from the reads. The sample consists of some 130,000 distinct CDR3 sequences, 7% to 10% of them appearing once. Input material: PBMCs. This TCR was sampled from a human donor in good health (CMV status not recorded). Some clones in this sample may be carry-over from other donors' samples. The V gene is TRBV10-3, the J gene TRBJ2-1, with D tentatively TRBD2 (6 bases). The CDR3 DNA reads as TGTGCCATCAGTGCTCACGGGGCTAGCGATGAGCAGTTCTTC. Translating it yields CAISAHGASDEQFF.